These 23 T cell receptor beta chains were all obtained from the same sample, sequenced in a study of blood T cell repertoires in COVID-19. Here immunoSEQ multiplex PCR was the method, and the copy in TCRdb shows in-frame clones only, minus some. The sample lists over 85,000 clones, around 86% occurring once. Sequencing was carried out using peripheral blood. Receptors originate from a human donor in a cohort sampled during active COVID-19.

This clone was observed a handful of times. The V gene is TRBV6-5, the J gene TRBJ1-1; D remains unclear. V lost 10 bases and J lost 0, with 15 bases in between. The CDR3 runs 14 residues. Germline CDR1 is MNHEY and CDR2 is SVGAGI. The CDR3 DNA reads TGTGCCACTGGGAGAGGCAGATTGAACACTGAAGCTTTCTTT. This sequence encodes CATGRGRLNTEAFF.

This clone has just one count. V and J are TRBV11-3 and TRBJ2-3; TRBD1 might be the D (5 bases). Germline V gene sequence: CDR1 SGHNT, CDR2 YENEEA. The V end lost 2 bases, the J end lost 0 bases, and 9 bases lay between the germline ends. The CDR3 contains 15 residues. The CDR3 region is CASSLTGDSTDTQYF. The CDR3 bases are TGTGCCAGCAGCTTAACAGGTGATAGCACAGATACGCAGTATTTT.

The rearrangement joins TRBV14 to TRBJ1-2; TRBD1 aligns across 8 bases. Germline-derived CDR1 and CDR2 are SGHDN and FVKESK. The V gene end was trimmed by 10 bases and the J gene end by 3 bases; junction bases not matched to a gene: 10. The CDR3 runs to 14 residues. Here the CDR3 reads CATPSGGAYYGYTF. Here the CDR3 DNA reads TGTGCCACCCCATCAGGGGGCGCGTACTATGGCTACACCTTC.

V is TRBV5-1 and J is TRBJ2-3; 11 nucleotides line up with TRBD2. The J segment lost 4 bases and the V segment lost 6 bases, leaving 13 bases of the junction unmatched. This CDR3 has 17 amino acids. Germline V gives CDR1 SGHRS, CDR2 YFSETQ. The CDR3 coding sequence is TGCGCCAGCAAAAAAGGAACTAGCGGGAGTGGGTCAGATACGCAGTATTTT. Amino acid sequence: CASKKGTSGSGSDTQYF. Full variable domain (outside the CDR3, taken from reference TRBV5-1 and TRBJ2-3): KAGVTQTPRYLIKTRGQQVTLSCSPISGHRSVSWYQQTPGQGLQFLFEYFSETQRNKGNFPGRFSGRQFSNSRSEMNVSTLELGDSALYLCASKKGTSGSGSDTQYFGPGTRLTVL.

The gene calls are TRBV5-5 and TRBJ2-5; D is uncertain. CDR3 length: 15 amino acids. V was clipped by 2 bases and J by 3 bases, with 14 bases between them. Germline loops: CDR1 SGHKS, CDR2 YYEKEE (reference sequence). The CDR3 protein is CASSFGELRKETQYF. In DNA, the CDR3 is TGTGCCAGCAGCTTCGGTGAACTGAGAAAAGAGACCCAGTACTTC.

This sequence joins TRBV6-5 and TRBJ2-2; 8 positions match TRBD1. The V and J ends lost 6 bases and 1 base, in that order; junction bases with no gene match: 4. The length of the CDR3 is 15 residues. The germline V gene has CDR1 MNHEY and CDR2 SVGAGI. The CDR3 spells CASRRTGRNTGELFF. CDR3 sequence (DNA): TGTGCCAGCAGAAGGACAGGGCGGAACACCGGGGAGCTGTTTTTT.

The chain recombines TRBV27 with TRBJ2-1; TRBD2 is a possible D gene (6 bases). CDR3 length: 13 residues. Trimming removed 7 bases at V and 5 bases at J, with 12 bases between. From germline, CDR1 is MNHEY and CDR2 SMNVEV (reference sequence). The CDR3 coding sequence is TGTGCCAGCACCACTGGGACTCACAATGAGCAGTTCTTC. Amino acids: CASTTGTHNEQFF.

In this sample, this clone turned up once. The chain is built from TRBV30 and TRBJ1-5; 7 bases agree with TRBD1. Germline V gene sequence: CDR1 GTSNPN, CDR2 SVGIG (reference sequence). J lost 4 bases, V lost 1 base, and 4 bases had no gene match. CDR3 length: 14 residues. The CDR3 loop reads CAWSEGQRNQPQHF. In nucleotides, the CDR3 is TGTGCCTGGAGTGAGGGACAGAGAAATCAGCCCCAGCATTTT.

In its sample, this clone was seen a few times. The genes are TRBV3-1 (or the pseudogene TRBV3-2) and TRBJ1-1; D remains unclear. V lost 5 bases and J lost 7, with 11 bases in between. The CDR3 is 12 amino acids. The germline V gene has CDR1 LGHDT and CDR2 YNNKEL (reference sequence). The DNA of the CDR3 is TGTGCCAGCAGCTTAACACCCTTTGAAGCTTTCTTT. This sequence encodes CASSLTPFEAFF.

The chain has TRBV6-5 and TRBJ1-2, with a possible D match to TRBD1 (6 bases). Germline V gene lookup returns CDR1 MNHEY and CDR2 SVGAGI. CDR3 length: 16 amino acids. V lost 0 bases and J 5 bases, leaving 16 bases between the germline ends. CDR3 sequence (DNA): TGTGCCAGCAGTTACTCGAGTGGACAGAGGGTTTATGGCTACACCTTC. Translating it yields CASSYSSGQRVYGYTF.

The V gene is TRBV5-1, the J gene TRBJ2-7, with TRBD2 matching 7 bases. This CDR3 has 14 residues. In germline, CDR1 is SGHRS, CDR2 YFSETQ. The V gene end was trimmed by 4 bases and the J gene end by 5 bases; junction bases not matched to a gene: 9. In nucleotides, the CDR3 is TGCGCCAGCAGCCCAGGCAGGGCGGGGGACGAGCAGTACTTC. It encodes CASSPGRAGDEQYF.

The chain has TRBV28 and TRBJ1-5, with D unclear. Germline V CDR1 and CDR2: MDHEN, SYDVKM. V lost 1 base and J 7 bases, leaving 11 bases between the germline ends. The CDR3 covers 14 residues. DNA of the CDR3: TGTGCCAGCAGTTTATCCCTAGGGAGCCAGCCCCAGCATTTT. Translation: CASSLSLGSQPQHF.

The chain couples TRBV28 to TRBJ1-5, with D possibly matching TRBD1 (5 bases). The CDR3 is 13 amino acids. The ends were cut back, 3 bases at V and 11 bases at J, with 14 bases in the middle. The germline V gene has CDR1 MDHEN and CDR2 SYDVKM. This chain's CDR3 is CASSLGSRGAQHF. CDR3 nucleotide sequence: TGTGCCAGCAGTTTGGGCAGTCGGGGGGCCCAGCATTTT.

The chain employs TRBV19 and TRBJ1-1, with D uncertain. The CDR3 is 14 residues long. Germline values: CDR1 LNHDA, CDR2 SQIVND (reference sequence). Trimming took 2 bases from V and 1 from J, leaving 8 bases between them. This CDR3 is CASSILGQNTEAFF. The CDR3 nucleotides are TGTGCCAGTAGTATACTGGGCCAGAACACTGAAGCTTTCTTT. Supplemented by reference TRBV19 and TRBJ1-1, the full variable domain reads DGGITQSPKYLFRKEGQNVTLSCEQNLNHDAMYWYRQDPGQGLRLIYYSQIVNDFQKGDIAEGYSVSREKKESFPLTVTSAQKNPTAFYLCASSILGQNTEAFFGQGTRLTVV.

This clone showed up just once. The chain links TRBV29-1 to TRBJ2-5; tentative D call: TRBD2 (5 bases). The CDR3 consists of 14 residues. The V end was cut by 6 bases, the J end by 5 bases, with 19 bases between. Germline-derived CDR1 and CDR2 are SQVTM and ANQGSEA. CDR3 amino acids: CSVSHGAGGETQYF. For the CDR3, the DNA is TGCAGCGTCTCTCACGGAGCCGGCGGGGAGACCCAGTACTTC.

This clone has only a few counts. The chain carries TRBV10-2 and TRBJ1-3; D not resolved. The ends were cut back, 6 bases at V and 0 bases at J, with 6 bases in the middle. The CDR3 totals 13 residues. Germline V lookup: CDR1 WSHSY, CDR2 SAAADI. The CDR3 coding sequence is TGCGCCAGCAGGCACGGCTCTGGAAACACCATATATTTT. Translated, it gives CASRHGSGNTIYF.

About this clone itself: Mismatch with germline at one junction end may stem from a read error. The chain joins TRBV7-7 to TRBJ2-1, with 7 bases matching TRBD2. Germline assignment: CDR1 SSHAT and CDR2 FNYEAQ (reference sequence). The CDR3 sequence is 14 residues long. The DNA of the CDR3 is TGTGCTAGCAGCCCGAGCGGGACCTACAATGAGCAGTTCTTC. It codes for CASSPSGTYNEQFF.

The V gene is TRBV5-4, the J gene TRBJ2-1; D not resolved. The germline CDR1 and CDR2 sequences are SGHNT and YYREEE (reference sequence). V was cut by 4 bases and J by 2 bases, with 13 bases left in between. This CDR3 is built from 15 residues. CDR3 nucleotide sequence: TGTGCCAGCAGCAAGACTTCCACCACCTACAATGAGCAGTTCTTC. Amino acids: CASSKTSTTYNEQFF.

The chain uses TRBV10-2 and TRBJ2-3; a possible D gene is TRBD2 (6 bases). Trimming removed 11 bases at V and 2 bases at J, with 17 bases between. Germline V gives CDR1 WSHSY, CDR2 SAAADI. This CDR3 is built from 14 residues. As DNA, the CDR3 is TGCGCCGCCCGGCGGGGCCAGGTCACAGATACGCAGTATTTT. Translation gives CAARRGQVTDTQYF.

The chain uses TRBV13 and TRBJ2-1; 8 bases align to TRBD2. Germline V CDR1 and CDR2: PRHDT, FYEKMQ (reference sequence). V shed 1 base, J shed 5 bases, and the junction held 4 bases outside the gene matches. This CDR3 is built from 15 residues. CDR3 loop: CASSLEAGVHNEQFF. CDR3 nucleotides: TGTGCCAGCAGCTTAGAAGCGGGAGTTCACAATGAGCAGTTCTTC.

This chain connects TRBV27 to TRBJ2-5; 10 bases agree with TRBD2. Trimming cost V 5 bases and J 5 bases; bases outside gene matches: 11. Germline CDR1 MNHEY, CDR2 SMNVEV (reference sequence). The CDR3 is made up of 16 amino acids. In DNA form, the CDR3 reads TGTGCCAGCAGTATTCTGCTAGCGGGAGCCCCGGAGACCCAGTACTTC. Translating it yields CASSILLAGAPETQYF.

The chain is built from TRBV7-3 and TRBJ2-5; D call uncertain. Germline CDR1 and CDR2: SGHTA and FQGTGA. The CDR3 length is 14 residues. Trimming took 2 bases from V and 0 from J, leaving 7 bases between them. The CDR3 coding sequence is TGTGCCAGCAGCTTAGGGCAGCACCAAGAGACCCAGTACTTC. As protein: CASSLGQHQETQYF.

The V gene is TRBV6-5, the J gene TRBJ1-1; 9 bases match TRBD1. Germline values: CDR1 MNHEY, CDR2 SVGAGI. Trimming took 0 bases from V and 1 from J; bases not matched to a gene: 0. The CDR3 totals 15 residues. CDR3 sequence (DNA): TGTGCCAGCAGTTACTCGGACAGGGGGAACACTGAAGCTTTCTTT. Protein sequence: CASSYSDRGNTEAFF.